This TCR beta chain stems from a study of post-analysis software for immune sequencing data. General study points: Those samples that were prepared in the same batch co-clustered strongly by F measure. TRBV segments more frequent in patients than in controls numbered five and included TRBV5-6, TRBV5-1 and TRBV20-1.

Presence of unique molecular identifiers characterized the TCR beta cDNA libraries. Using its own MiXCR run on the PCR reads, TCRdb lists one record per CDR3 protein. The data contain hundreds of thousands of distinct CDR3 sequences, about 40% of them singletons. The germline V and J ends were trimmed by 3 bases and 4 bases, with 9 bases remaining between them. The germline V gene encodes CDR1 SGHDN and CDR2 FVKESK. The CDR3 runs to 13 residues. About this clonotype: Its antigen is as yet unknown.

Sequencing input: blood. The rearrangement uses TRBV14 and TRBJ1-2; D not certain. This sequence was found in a girl between 2 and 10 years old with multiple sclerosis. The CDR3 region has the DNA TGTGCCAGCAGCCACACCCGAGGCTATGGCTACACCTTC. This encodes CASSHTRGYGYTF.